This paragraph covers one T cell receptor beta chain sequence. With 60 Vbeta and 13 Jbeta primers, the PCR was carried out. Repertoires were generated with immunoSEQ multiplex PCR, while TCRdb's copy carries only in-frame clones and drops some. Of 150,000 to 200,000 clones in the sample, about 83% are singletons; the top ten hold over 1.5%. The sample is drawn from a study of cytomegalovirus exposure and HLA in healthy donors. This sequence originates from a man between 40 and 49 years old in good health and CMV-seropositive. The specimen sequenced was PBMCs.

This CDR3 is CASSPGGINRVAGNTIYF. The CDR3 nucleotides read TGTGCCAGCAGTCCGGGGGGAATAAACAGGGTGGCTGGAAACACCATATATTTT. The rearrangement links TRBV28 to TRBJ1-3, with D maybe TRBD1 (6 bases). Germline CDR1 is MDHEN and CDR2 is SYDVKM. The V gene lost 5 bases and the J gene lost 2 bases, with 22 bases spanning the gap. The CDR3 sequence is 18 residues long.